This T cell receptor beta chain was found in a study of CD8+ T cells in alopecia areata. Study as a whole: Treatment ran 6 to 18 months, with 6 months of follow-up afterward.

Concerning this clone itself: The antigen is undetermined.

It was cDNA, reverse transcribed from extracted RNA, that served as the sequencing template. Method: immunoSEQ multiplex PCR; TCRdb's copy keeps in-frame clones and lacks some. The sample has approximately 300,000 clones, nearly 60% seen once. Treatment reported: oral pan-JAK inhibitor, 5-10 mg twice daily. The CDR3 covers 15 residues. J was trimmed by 4 bases and V by 6 bases; bases with no gene match: 5. Germline V gives CDR1 MGHDK, CDR2 SYGVNS. Study-level points and caveats: Under tofacitinib, fewer expanded CD8+ clones appeared among the top 100 scalp clones. Relative to normal scalp, lesional scalp, especially alopecia totalis/universalis, showed higher clonality.

J is TRBJ2-2 and V is TRBV25-1, with 10 nucleotides matching TRBD1. The source was CD4+ T cells sorted from blood, collected at week 24, from a patient treated with tofacitinib. The receptor's source is a human donor with alopecia areata. CDR3 DNA: TGTGCCAGCAGGGGGACAGGGGAGGCCACCGGGGAGCTGTTTTTT. Translation: CASRGTGEATGELFF.